Below, 16 T cell receptor beta chains from the same sample are listed, as sequenced in a study of CD8 T cells in ankylosing spondylitis. Study-level results: A TCR beta motif of 8 or 9 highly homologous variants appeared characteristic of ankylosing spondylitis blood.

Their antigens are not known. TCRdb analysed the 5' RACE reads with MiXCR anew, one entry per CDR3 protein. The sample comprises approximately 540,000 distinct CDR3 sequences, about 13% of which are singletons, and 6.5% to 7% rests with the top ten. Sequencing was done on a sample of blood, either unsorted or a sorted T cell fraction (not recorded which). Source of these receptors: a male donor with ankylosing spondylitis.

This clonotype occurred a few times. The chain combines TRBV20-1 with TRBJ2-7; 8 nucleotides align to TRBD1. Germline lookup yields CDR1 DFQATT and CDR2 SNEGSKA (reference sequence). The V gene end was trimmed by 5 bases and the J gene end by 2 bases; junction bases not matched to a gene: 8. This CDR3 has 14 amino acids. CDR3 protein: CSAAGTGVTYEQYF. CDR3 DNA: TGCAGTGCTGCCGGGACAGGCGTTACCTACGAGCAGTACTTC.

Only a few counts were recorded for this clonotype. The rearrangement links TRBV3-1 to TRBJ2-7; no firm D call. Germline V lookup: CDR1 LGHDT, CDR2 YNNKEL (reference sequence). Trimming pared 4 bases from V and 6 bases from J, leaving 13 bases between. This CDR3 is built from 13 residues. CDR3 amino acids: CASSPGAVREQYF. CDR3 DNA sequence: TGTGCCAGCAGCCCTGGCGCGGTCCGCGAGCAGTACTTC.

The chain's CDR3 is CASRARETQYF. CDR3 in DNA: TGTGCCAGCAGAGCTCGAGAGACCCAGTACTTC. The J gene is TRBJ2-5, the V gene TRBV7-9; D uncertain. V was shortened by 6 bases and J by 4 bases, with 6 bases between the two germline ends. CDR3 size: 11 residues. Germline V gives CDR1 SEHNR, CDR2 FQNEAQ (reference sequence).

This clonotype was seen only a few times. The chain is built from TRBV20-1 and TRBJ2-2; D may correspond to TRBD1 or TRBD2 (5 bases each). This CDR3 region has 15 residues. CDR1 and CDR2 from the germline V gene are DFQATT and SNEGSKA (reference sequence). V lost 0 bases and J lost 5, with 13 bases in between. The CDR3 DNA sequence: TGCAGTGCTAGAGATCAGGGACGGTTAACCGGGGAGCTGTTTTTT. This translates into CSARDQGRLTGELFF.

The chain carries TRBV6-1 and TRBJ2-1; the D gene could be TRBD1 or TRBD2 (5 bases each). Trimming left V 7 bases short and J 10 bases short, with 20 bases between. This CDR3 is 14 amino acids long. Germline CDR1 is MNHNS and CDR2 is SASEGT. CDR3 in amino acids: CASTKIGRDDEQFF. CDR3 nucleotide sequence: TGTGCCAGCACAAAAATCGGACGGGACGACGAGCAGTTCTTC.

This clonotype was seen only a few times. The chain joins TRBV11-2 to TRBJ2-7, with TRBD2 identical over 10 bases. From germline, CDR1 is SGHAT and CDR2 FQNNGV. The CDR3 spans 18 residues. With 5 bases clipped from V and 2 bases from J, the junction kept 15 bases outside the gene matches. The CDR3 sequence is CASSIIDRGTSEAYEQYF. The CDR3 DNA reads TGTGCCAGCAGCATCATAGACCGAGGGACTAGCGAGGCCTACGAGCAGTACTTC.

This chain links TRBV7-9 with TRBJ2-3, with TRBD1 identical over 9 bases. With V trimmed by 5 bases and J by 2 bases, 5 bases remained unmatched. CDR3 length: 15 residues. CDR1 is SEHNR, CDR2 FQNEAQ, per germline (reference sequence). CDR3 in amino acids: CASSAGDRDTDTQYF. The CDR3, as DNA: TGTGCCAGCAGCGCAGGGGACAGGGACACAGATACGCAGTATTTT.

This clonotype was seen many times. CDR3 nucleotides: TGTGCCAGCACCAATTCCGACGGCACTGAAGCTTTCTTT. This codes for CASTNSDGTEAFF. The gene calls are TRBV12-3 or TRBV12-4 and TRBJ1-1; D not resolved. The CDR3 consists of 13 residues. The V and J ends lost 7 bases and 4 bases respectively, with 13 bases between them.

This clonotype has a handful of counts. The chain combines TRBV12-3 or TRBV12-4 with TRBJ2-1, with 10 bases fitting TRBD1. V was clipped by 5 bases and J by 8 bases; unmatched bases: 9. This CDR3 is 15 amino acids long. The CDR3 DNA reads TGTGCCAGCAGTCACGCCGGGACAGGGGCCGATGAGCAGTTCTTC. Encoded protein: CASSHAGTGADEQFF.

The sample holds a few counts of this clonotype. Here the CDR3 DNA reads TGTGCCAGCAGCCTACCGCTCAGAGCCACTAATGAAAAACTGTTTTTT. Translation: CASSLPLRATNEKLFF. This rearrangement joins TRBV7-9 to TRBJ1-4; D not certain. The germline V gene encodes CDR1 SEHNR and CDR2 FQNEAQ (reference sequence). Trimming took off 5 bases at V and 2 bases at J, with 15 bases between the two ends. The CDR3 has 16 amino acids.

Only a few counts were recorded for this clonotype. The V gene is TRBV2, the J gene TRBJ2-1; TRBD2 matches at 10 bases. The germline CDR1 and CDR2 sequences are SNHLY and FYNNEI. The CDR3 is 18 residues long. V lost 4 bases, J lost 0 bases, and 9 bases stayed unmatched. The CDR3 spells CASSGGASGGSSYNEQFF. DNA of the CDR3: TGTGCCAGCAGTGGTGGGGCTAGCGGGGGTAGCTCCTACAATGAGCAGTTCTTC.

This clonotype showed up many times. The CDR3 nucleotides are TGCGCCAGCAGCTTGGGGACAGTCCAAGAGACCCAGTACTTC. As protein: CASSLGTVQETQYF. The V call is TRBV5-1, the J call TRBJ2-5; tentatively, D is TRBD1 (6 bases). The CDR3 sequence is 14 residues long. Trimming pared 0 bases from V and 1 base from J, leaving 7 bases between. Germline V lookup: CDR1 SGHRS, CDR2 YFSETQ.

A few counts support this clonotype. V gene TRBV4-1 combines with J gene TRBJ2-1; 10 bases align to TRBD2. This CDR3 contains 17 residues. Germline-derived CDR1 and CDR2 are MGHRA and YSYEKL. V trimming: 4 bases; J trimming: 8 bases; junction bases outside the gene matches: 14. The CDR3 loop reads CASSPSVKAGGRDEQFF. The CDR3 DNA reads as TGCGCCAGCAGCCCTTCCGTAAAAGCGGGAGGGCGGGATGAGCAGTTCTTC.

This sequence joins TRBV7-6 and TRBJ1-5; tentatively, D is TRBD1 (6 bases). Germline CDR1 SGHVS, CDR2 FNYEAQ. Trimming took 5 bases from V and 4 from J, leaving 9 bases between them. The CDR3 covers 13 residues. In DNA, the CDR3 is TGTGCCAGCAGCAGACAGGAAAATCAGCCCCAGCATTTT. Its protein product is CASSRQENQPQHF.

J is TRBJ2-1 and V is TRBV29-1, with D perhaps matching TRBD1 (6 bases). Per the germline V gene, CDR1 is SQVTM and CDR2 is ANQGSEA. V was shortened by 4 bases and J by 3 bases, with 13 bases between the two germline ends. The CDR3 runs to 14 residues. CDR3 sequence reads: CSVGRTDLYNEQFF. CDR3 in DNA: TGCAGCGTTGGAAGGACAGACCTCTACAATGAGCAGTTCTTC.

V gene TRBV7-9 combines with J gene TRBJ1-2, with unresolved D. Per germline, CDR1 SEHNR and CDR2 FQNEAQ (reference sequence). CDR3 size: 13 residues. Trimming took 6 bases from V and 7 from J, leaving 15 bases between them. The CDR3 nucleotides are TGTGCCAGCAGTCACGAGAGAGGATCTGGCTACACCTTC. This gives the protein CASSHERGSGYTF.